The 14 T cell receptor beta chains presented below share a single source sample, sequenced in a study of T cells in Graves' hyperthyroidism and ophthalmopathy. RNA transcripts were the template for amplifying TCR beta CDR3 regions. With the HTBI primer set, the TCR CDR3 went through a first round of RT-PCR. TCRdb reprocessed the multiplex PCR reads with MiXCR, giving one entry per CDR3 protein. Of approximately 420,000 distinct CDR3 sequences listed, about an eighth are singletons. The specimen was blood. Receptor source: a woman aged 18 to 35 with Graves' hyperthyroidism.

This clonotype was counted many times. This chain joins TRBV27 and TRBJ2-7; D may be TRBD1 (5 bases). The CDR3 covers 14 residues. V was trimmed by 2 bases and J by 0 bases, leaving 8 bases between them. Germline CDR1 MNHEY, CDR2 SMNVEV (reference sequence). The CDR3 nucleotides are TGTGCCAGCAGTTTACAGGGTGACTCCTACGAGCAGTACTTC. Its translation is CASSLQGDSYEQYF.

The rearrangement links TRBV20-1 to TRBJ1-2, with D possibly TRBD1 on 5 matching bases. V gave up 5 bases and J gave up 7 bases, with 17 bases separating them. Germline-derived CDR1 and CDR2 are DFQATT and SNEGSKA (reference sequence). CDR3 length: 13 residues. The CDR3 is CSAPRGAPGGYTF. The CDR3, as DNA: TGCAGTGCTCCCCGAGGGGCCCCGGGTGGCTACACCTTC.

This clonotype was found many times. V usage is TRBV7-9 and J usage is TRBJ1-1; no reliable D call. The germline CDR1 and CDR2 sequences are SEHNR and FQNEAQ (reference sequence). This CDR3 comprises 14 residues. V lost 6 bases and J 2 bases, leaving 13 bases between the germline ends. CDR3 nucleotide sequence: TGTGCCAGCAGGATTTCAGGCACTAACACTGAAGCTTTCTTT. Amino acid sequence: CASRISGTNTEAFF.

This clonotype was detected many times. The rearrangement links TRBV28 to TRBJ1-4; 9 nucleotides line up with TRBD1. This CDR3 spans 14 amino acids. The germline V gene encodes CDR1 MDHEN and CDR2 SYDVKM. V gave up 4 bases and J gave up 7 bases; unmatched junction bases: 4. The CDR3 reads CASSSWDRAEKLFF. CDR3 nucleotide sequence: TGTGCCAGCAGTTCCTGGGACAGGGCTGAAAAACTGTTTTTT.

The genes are TRBV7-2 and TRBJ1-4; D is perhaps TRBD1 (5 bases). With 4 bases removed from V and 5 bases from J, the gap between germline ends came to 17 bases. Germline CDR1 is SGHTA and CDR2 is FQGNSA. The CDR3 totals 16 residues. The CDR3 here is CASSSAPPGRNEKLFF. Written as DNA, the CDR3 is TGTGCCAGCAGCTCAGCCCCGCCAGGGAGAAATGAAAAACTGTTTTTT.

This clonotype was seen many times. The rearrangement links TRBV25-1 to TRBJ1-2; D remains unclear. With 0 bases removed from V and 6 bases from J, the gap between germline ends came to 5 bases. This CDR3 has 12 amino acids. Germline assignment: CDR1 MGHDK and CDR2 SYGVNS. The CDR3 region has the DNA TGTGCCAGCAGTGAATATGGGGATGGCTACACCTTC. It translates to CASSEYGDGYTF.

This clonotype was observed many times. The V gene is TRBV29-1, the J gene TRBJ2-7, with TRBD2 as a possible D gene (6 bases). Germline V gives CDR1 SQVTM, CDR2 ANQGSEA. Trimming removed 4 bases from V and 3 bases from J, with 7 bases in between. The CDR3 sequence is 11 residues long. The CDR3 DNA sequence: TGCAGCGTTGCGCGGGACTACGAGCAGTACTTC. The encoded protein is CSVARDYEQYF.

This clonotype has just a few counts. The gene calls are TRBV4-2 and TRBJ2-7; TRBD2 matches at 12 bases. Germline CDR1 and CDR2: LGHNA and YNFKEQ. The trim removed 0 bases at V and 0 bases at J, leaving 12 bases unmatched. There are 20 residues in the CDR3. The CDR3 region is CASSQDLTSGRSSLSYEQYF. The CDR3 nucleotides are TGTGCCAGCAGCCAAGATCTTACTAGCGGGAGGTCCTCCCTCTCCTACGAGCAGTACTTC.

A note on this clonotype: This clone may be a read error of a much larger clone one base away. The chain employs TRBV5-1 and TRBJ1-1; a weak D match, TRBD1 (6 bases). Germline assignment: CDR1 SGHRS and CDR2 YFSETQ. The CDR3 runs to 17 residues. V lost 4 bases and J 5 bases, leaving 24 bases between the germline ends. This chain's CDR3 is CASSPLQGVGTRTEAFF. In nucleotides, the CDR3 is TGCGCCAGCAGCCCTCTACAGGGAGTCGGCACTAGGACTGAAGCTTTCTTT.

This clonotype was observed at least ten times. The chain joins TRBV29-1 to TRBJ2-7; TRBD2 agrees at 13 bases. V lost 6 bases and J lost 4; bases outside the gene matches: 3. The germline V gene has CDR1 SQVTM and CDR2 ANQGSEA. The CDR3 runs 13 residues. The CDR3 here is CSVKGLAGYEQYF. The CDR3, as DNA: TGCAGCGTGAAGGGACTAGCGGGATACGAGCAGTACTTC.

The chain carries TRBV3-1 and TRBJ1-4; 8 nucleotides match TRBD1. V dropped 0 bases and J dropped 7; count of bases not matched to a gene: 7. Germline V gene lookup returns CDR1 LGHDT and CDR2 YNNKEL (reference sequence). This CDR3 contains 16 residues. As DNA, the CDR3 is TGTGCCAGCAGCCAAGAAGGCAGGGGGCGCGGTGAAAAACTGTTTTTT. Translating it yields CASSQEGRGRGEKLFF. The entire variable domain, with the rest obtained from reference TRBV3-1 and TRBJ1-4, is as follows: DTAVSQTPKYLVTQMGNDKSIKCEQNLGHDTMYWYKQDSKKFLKIMFSYNNKELIINETVPNRFSPKSPDKAHLNLHINSLELGDSAVYFCASSQEGRGRGEKLFFGSGTQLSVL.

This clonotype occurred many times. V and J are TRBV20-1 and TRBJ2-7; 7 bases are a match to TRBD1. From germline, CDR1 is DFQATT and CDR2 SNEGSKA (reference sequence). V lost 4 bases, J lost 4 bases, and 7 bases stayed unmatched. This CDR3 has 13 amino acids. This CDR3 reads CSANGQEPYEQYF. The CDR3 coding sequence is TGCAGTGCTAACGGACAGGAACCTTACGAGCAGTACTTC.

As regards this clonotype: A much larger clone lies a single base off, so this may be a read error. This chain joins TRBV29-1 and TRBJ2-1; possible D gene TRBD2, 7 bases. Germline V gene sequence: CDR1 SQVTM, CDR2 ANQGSEA. This CDR3 is built from 14 residues. CDR3 amino acids: CGGGDMVSYNEQFF. Written as DNA, the CDR3 is TGCGGCGGGGGCGACATGGTGTCCTACAATGAGCAGTTCTTC.

This clonotype has only a few counts. The rearrangement links TRBV20-1 to TRBJ1-6; TRBD1 might be the D (6 bases). Germline-derived CDR1 and CDR2 are DFQATT and SNEGSKA (reference sequence). The germline V and J ends were trimmed by 6 bases and 0 bases, with 9 bases remaining between them. This CDR3 is 14 amino acids long. The CDR3 sequence: CSAPDSSYNSPLHF. The DNA for the CDR3 is TGCAGTGCGCCGGACAGCTCCTATAATTCACCCCTCCACTTT.